This T cell receptor (beta chain) appears in the sequencing data of a study of blood T cells in healthy people across ages. Study-level findings and limits: Both higher diversity and more naive CD4+ cells marked long-lived donors when set against aged donors.

For this clonotype: The target antigen is unknown. At one end, the junction sequence differs from germline, possibly due to a read error.

Germline assignment: CDR1 GTSNPN and CDR2 SVGIG (reference sequence). This CDR3 has 14 residues. A sample-barcoded 5' primer and a J-beta primer mix were used in a second PCR of about 7 to 11 cycles. TCRdb independently ran MiXCR on the 5' RACE reads; one entry per CDR3 protein. The sample includes about 650,000 distinct CDR3 sequences, about 34% of them seen just once. The sequence was obtained from a woman older than 75 in good health. The gene calls are TRBV30 and TRBJ2-7; possibly TRBD2 for D (6 bases). The sample consisted of blood. The CDR3 protein is CAWSVSGGSCEQYF. CDR3 DNA sequence: TGTGCCTGGAGTGTATCTGGAGGGTCCTGCGAGCAGTACTTC.